This is a list of T cell receptor beta chains from one sample in a study of T cell responses to AZD1222 COVID-19 vaccine. Generated by immunoSEQ multiplex PCR, the TCRdb table keeps only in-frame clones and is missing some. The data contain approximately 70,000 clones, roughly 85% of them singletons. Here the sequenced sample was peripheral blood, taken on day 0 of AZD1222 vaccination. These receptors came from an adult in good health. Each CDR3 is given with its conserved first and last residue. A D gene is named only where the DNA matches it firmly. Where a row states a size, it is once, few, many or the class of an expanded clone; other rows omit it.

d_call j_call v_call clone_size cdr3_nt cdr3_aa
. TRBJ2-1 TRBV7-9 . TGTGCCAGCAGCTTGGGACATATGAATGAGCAGTTCTTC CASSLGHMNEQFF
. TRBJ2-2 TRBV5-8 . TGTGCCAGCAGCTTCGGACAGCCCGCGAACACCGGGGAGCTGTTTTTT CASSFGQPANTGELFF
TRBD2 TRBJ2-1 TRBV11-2 . TGTGCCAGCAGCTTGAGACTAGCGGGAGTGTCCTACAATGAGCAGTTCTTC CASSLRLAGVSYNEQFF
TRBD1 TRBJ1-1 TRBV11-3 . TGTGCCAGCAGCTTACAGGGGGCAGTAGGAGGCACTGAAGCTTTCTTT CASSLQGAVGGTEAFF
. TRBJ1-2 TRBV7-9 . TGTGCCAGCAGCTTAGGGGCACAGGGTGCCTACACCTTC CASSLGAQGAYTF
TRBD2 TRBJ2-1 TRBV11-3 once TGTGCCAGCAGCTGGACTAGCGGGGGTAGGGAGCAGTTCTTC CASSWTSGGREQFF
TRBD1 TRBJ1-6 TRBV25-1 . TGTGCCAGCGGCGGGACAGGAGGGAATTCACCCCTCCACTTT CASGGTGGNSPLHF
TRBD1 TRBJ2-5 TRBV2 . TGTGCCAGCAGCCGGGACAGGGCAAACACCCAGTACTTC CASSRDRANTQYF
TRBD1 TRBJ1-2 TRBV11-3 . TGTGCCAGCAGCTTGGGTGGACAGGGTCCAATCTCCTATGGCTACACCTTC CASSLGGQGPISYGYTF
TRBD2 TRBJ2-5 TRBV6-4 . TGTGCCAGCAGCCCAGGACTAGCGGGAGGGCCAGAGACCCAGTACTTC CASSPGLAGGPETQYF
TRBD1 TRBJ1-2 TRBV7-3 . TGTGCCAGCAGCTTATCAGAAGTCCGGGACAGGGATGGGATCTATGGCTACACCTTC CASSLSEVRDRDGIYGYTF
. TRBJ2-7 TRBV6-6 . TGTGCCAGCAGGGGCCAGTCCGAGCAGTACTTC CASRGQSEQYF
TRBD2 TRBJ2-2 TRBV6-6 . TGTGCCAGCTCGGGAGGGGCCACCGGGGAGCTGTTTTTT CASSGGATGELFF
TRBD1 TRBJ2-7 TRBV7-9 . TGTGCCAGCAGCTCAACCGGGACAGGGACCTACGAGCAGTACTTC CASSSTGTGTYEQYF
. TRBJ1-2 TRBV3-1/TRBV3-2 once TGTGCCAGCAGCCAAGATCCCAGGGAAGGTGGCTACACCTTC CASSQDPREGGYTF
. TRBJ1-1 TRBV10-3 . TGTGCCATCAGTGGGACGGACACTGAAGCTTTCTTT CAISGTDTEAFF
. TRBJ1-6 TRBV11-2 . TGTGCCAGCAGCGTGACAGAGAATTCACCCCTCCACTTT CASSVTENSPLHF
. TRBJ2-1 TRBV29-1 . TGCAGCGTTGCCGTTTTGGGACTTAGCTACAATGAGCAGTTCTTC CSVAVLGLSYNEQFF
. TRBJ1-2 TRBV6-1 . TGTGCCAGCAGTGACAAAGGGGTCTATGGCTACACCTTC CASSDKGVYGYTF
TRBD2 TRBJ2-3 TRBV10-3 . TGTGCCATCAGTGCCCCCGCGGGAGTAGGCACAGATACGCAGTATTTT CAISAPAGVGTDTQYF
TRBD1 TRBJ1-2 TRBV3-1/TRBV3-2 . TGTGCCAGCAGCCGCTCGACAGGGTTTTTCGGCTACACCTTC CASSRSTGFFGYTF
TRBD1 TRBJ1-1 TRBV18 . TGTGCCAGCTCACCCCGACAGGGAGAAGCTTTCTTT CASSPRQGEAFF
. TRBJ1-1 TRBV5-4 once TGTGCCAGCAGCTTGGGGTACAACACTGAAGCTTTCTTT CASSLGYNTEAFF
. TRBJ1-2 TRBV19 . TGTGCCAGTAGAGTAGGAACTAACTATGGCTACACCTTC CASRVGTNYGYTF
. TRBJ2-7 TRBV18 once TGTGCCAGCTCACCACGGTCTGGGGGCGACGAGCAGTACTTC CASSPRSGGDEQYF
. TRBJ1-2 TRBV6-5 . TGTGCCAGCATCCGTGGCACAACTAACTATGGCTACACCTTC CASIRGTTNYGYTF
TRBD1 TRBJ1-4 TRBV19 . TGTGCCAGTAGTCCGGGACAGGGGCTTGAAAAACTGTTTTTT CASSPGQGLEKLFF
. TRBJ1-5 TRBV2 . TGTGCCAGCAAGGGTGGGGTGGGCAATCAGCCCCAGCATTTT CASKGGVGNQPQHF
. TRBJ2-5 TRBV5-1 once TGCGCCAGCAGCTTAATGACAGGCCAAGAGACCCAGTACTTC CASSLMTGQETQYF
. TRBJ2-7 TRBV6-1 once TGTGCCAGCAGTGAATTCGGAATCGCTCCCTACGAGCAGTACTTC CASSEFGIAPYEQYF
TRBD2 TRBJ2-7 TRBV7-9 . TGTGCCAGCAGCGTGCTACTAGCGGGGGGCCGTGACGAGCAGTACTTC CASSVLLAGGRDEQYF
. TRBJ1-1 TRBV5-6 . TGTGCCAGCAGCTTGAGAACCCGGGGGCGAAAAGATGCTTTCTTT CASSLRTRGRKDAFF
. TRBJ2-2 TRBV30 . TGTGCCTGGAGTGTACCGGGAGCCACCGGGGAGCTGTTTTTT CAWSVPGATGELFF
. TRBJ1-2 TRBV19 . TGTGCCAGTAGTGTAGGAGGGGCAAACTATGGCTACACCTTC CASSVGGANYGYTF
. TRBJ2-1 TRBV20-1 once TGCAGTGCTAGTCCTATGGGGGGGGCCTCCTACAATGAGCAGTTCTTC CSASPMGGASYNEQFF
. TRBJ1-5 TRBV7-2 . TGTGCCAGCAGCTTAGCCGTCTCGGTTTTAAATCAGCCCCAGCATTTT CASSLAVSVLNQPQHF
. TRBJ1-6 TRBV21-1 . TGTGCCAGCAGCAAAGTTTCAGCAGGGTTCAATTCACCCCTCCACTTT CASSKVSAGFNSPLHF
. TRBJ2-1 TRBV4-1 . TGCGCCAGCAGCCAAGGATCAGAGCGGGTCCTAAGATACAATGAGCAGTTCTTC CASSQGSERVLRYNEQFF
TRBD1 TRBJ2-7 TRBV6-6 . TGTGCCAGCAGGTCCGGACAGGGGGTAGGCTACGAGCAGTACTTC CASRSGQGVGYEQYF
TRBD1 TRBJ1-3 TRBV11-2 once TGTGCCAGCAGCTGGGGACAGTCTGGAAACACCATATATTTT CASSWGQSGNTIYF
. TRBJ1-3 TRBV5-1 once TGCGCCAGCAGCCCGGAGGGGAACACCATATATTTT CASSPEGNTIYF
. TRBJ1-1 TRBV21-1 . TGTGCCAGCAGCAATGGCCCCAGGGGAATGAACACTGAAGCTTTCTTT CASSNGPRGMNTEAFF
. TRBJ2-2 TRBV21-1 once TGTGCCAGCAGCAAAGACGATTCCCGGGAGCTGTTTTTT CASSKDDSRELFF
. TRBJ1-1 TRBV5-1 . TGCGCCAGCAGCTTGGGCGAGTCTGCCTGGGATAGGGCTTTCTTT CASSLGESAWDRAFF
. TRBJ1-1 TRBV6-6 . TGTGCCAGCAGGGCTAAGGACAGCCCTGAAGCTTTCTTT CASRAKDSPEAFF
TRBD2 TRBJ2-7 TRBV24-1 once TGTGCCACCAGTGATAAGGAGACTAGCGGGTTTTACGAGCAGTACTTC CATSDKETSGFYEQYF
. TRBJ1-6 TRBV6-5 . TGTGCCAGCAGTTCAATGGGTGGGTCACCCCTCCACTTT CASSSMGGSPLHF
TRBD2 TRBJ2-1 TRBV7-3 . TGTGCCAGCAGCCCTAGCGGGGGGGCTAATGAGCAGTTCTTC CASSPSGGANEQFF
TRBD2 TRBJ2-3 TRBV24-1 . TGTGCCACCAGTGACCCCCCTCGTACCGGCGGGGGGGCATCGAATACGCAGTATTTT CATSDPPRTGGGASNTQYF
TRBD1 TRBJ1-1 TRBV7-2 . TGTGCCAGCAGCTCCACAGGGGGGGAAGCTTTCTTT CASSSTGGEAFF
TRBD1 TRBJ1-2 TRBV13 once TGTGCCAGCAGCGGGACAGGCTATGGCTACACCTTC CASSGTGYGYTF
. TRBJ2-1 TRBV5-4 once TGTGCCAGCAGGGGCTCAACGACAGCCCCGGTCAATGAGCAGTTCTTC CASRGSTTAPVNEQFF
. TRBJ1-5 TRBV19 . TGTGCCAGTGGCGACATCCGTAATCAGCCCCAGCATTTT CASGDIRNQPQHF